The next 19 T cell receptor beta chains were all read from a single sample in a study of OX40 agonist ivuxolimab in advanced cancers. The library was generated by the immunoSEQ multiplex PCR assay. TCRdb provides this immuneACCESS table in a form limited to in-frame rearrangements. Some clones are lacking; in checked studies, under half of them reflect an unresolved V gene, and why the rest are absent is not known. In all, the sample holds over 25,000 clones, and around nine tenths of those were seen once. Less than 30% of the sample lies in the top ten. The sequences come from CD4+ or CD8+ T cells sorted from blood, collected in a trial of the OX40 agonist ivuxolimab. The receptors originated from an adult with an advanced solid tumor such as melanoma, head and neck, liver or kidney cancer.

The rearrangement uses TRBV29-1 and TRBJ2-5; D ambiguous. CDR3 length: 10 amino acids. CDR1 SQVTM and CDR2 ANQGSEA come from the germline V gene. Trimming pared 2 bases from V and 4 bases from J, leaving 2 bases between. The CDR3 DNA follows: TGCAGCGTTGAACCAGAGACCCAGTACTTC. Its translation: CSVEPETQYF.

The V call is TRBV15, the J call TRBJ1-1, with D unclear. Trimming left V 0 bases short and J 5 bases short, with 16 bases between. The CDR3 runs 16 residues. From germline, CDR1 is LNHNV and CDR2 YYDKDF (reference sequence). The CDR3 sequence: CATSRDPPGIGTEAFF. In nucleotides, the CDR3 is TGTGCCACCAGCAGAGACCCTCCCGGGATAGGGACTGAAGCTTTCTTT. Drawing the rest from reference TRBV15 and TRBJ1-1, the complete variable domain is DAMVIQNPRYQVTQFGKPVTLSCSQTLNHNVMYWYQQKSSQAPKLLFHYYDKDFNNEADTPDNFQSRRPNTSFCFLDIRSPGLGDTAMYLCATSRDPPGIGTEAFFGQGTRLTVV.

This chain joins TRBV18 and TRBJ2-7; D assignment may be TRBD1 or TRBD2 (5 bases each). Deletions cut 6 bases from V and 2 bases from J, with 14 bases between. Germline CDR1 and CDR2: KGHSH and LQKENI. This CDR3 spans 14 amino acids. In DNA form, the CDR3 reads TGTGCCAGCTCTTACGGGACGGCGACCTACGAGCAGTACTTC. Residues: CASSYGTATYEQYF.

The rearrangement joins TRBV10-3 to TRBJ1-2; 7 bases are shared with TRBD1. V was pared by 0 bases and J by 2 bases, with 6 bases of the junction left unmatched. Germline assignment: CDR1 ENHRY and CDR2 SYGVKD. The CDR3 runs 16 residues. The CDR3 sequence: CAISESPGRGNYGYTF. As DNA, the CDR3 is TGTGCCATCAGTGAGTCCCCGGGCAGGGGGAACTATGGCTACACCTTC.

The V and J genes are TRBV4-1 and TRBJ1-2; a weak D match, TRBD1 (5 bases). The V gene's germline CDR1 is MGHRA and CDR2 YSYEKL. This CDR3 is 14 amino acids long. V lost 2 bases, J lost 5 bases, and 12 bases lay in between. The CDR3 region has the DNA TGCGCCAGCAGCCAACCCGGGACGGGATATGGCTACACCTTC. This encodes CASSQPGTGYGYTF.

The chain joins TRBV9 to TRBJ2-1; 9 nucleotides line up with TRBD1. Germline CDR1 SGDLS, CDR2 YYNGEE. V shed 0 bases and J 8 bases; nucleotides not matched to a gene: 6. CDR3 length equals 15 residues. The CDR3 here is CASSVGGQGVDEQFF. The CDR3 DNA reads as TGTGCCAGCAGCGTAGGGGGACAGGGTGTCGATGAGCAGTTCTTC.

This chain links TRBV7-2 with TRBJ2-5; 7 bases match TRBD2. The CDR3 covers 15 residues. V shed 5 bases and J 5 bases; nucleotides not matched to a gene: 11. From germline, CDR1 is SGHTA and CDR2 FQGNSA. CDR3 in amino acids: CASSLWASGGETQYF. The CDR3 bases are TGTGCCAGCAGCCTTTGGGCCTCCGGGGGGGAGACCCAGTACTTC.

This rearrangement joins TRBV2 to TRBJ2-3; D ambiguous. This CDR3 comprises 10 residues. V was shortened by 9 bases and J by 2 bases, with 3 bases between the two germline ends. Germline CDR1 is SNHLY and CDR2 is FYNNEI. CDR3: CARSTDTQYF. The DNA for the CDR3 is TGTGCCAGATCCACAGATACGCAGTATTTT.

The chain joins TRBV6-5 to TRBJ1-1; no clear D. Trimming stripped 6 bases from V and 1 base from J, with 12 bases between. Germline CDR1 and CDR2: MNHEY and SVGAGI. The CDR3 spans 14 residues. In DNA, the CDR3 is TGTGCCAGCAGCCTGACGAAGGGGAACACTGAAGCTTTCTTT. Its protein product is CASSLTKGNTEAFF.

CDR3 amino acids: CASSTLGEEYF. CDR3 in DNA: TGTGCCAGCAGCACCCTCGGTGAGGAGTACTTC. This rearrangement joins TRBV7-8 to TRBJ2-5, with D uncertain. The V gene's germline CDR1 is SGHVS and CDR2 FQNEAQ. There are 11 residues in the CDR3. Trimming removed 5 bases at V and 12 bases at J, with 13 bases between.

The chain uses TRBV6-6 and TRBJ2-7; perhaps D is TRBD1 or TRBD2 (5 bases each). CDR1 and CDR2 (germline): MNHNY, SVGAGI (reference sequence). The ends were cut back, 2 bases at V and 4 bases at J, with 9 bases in the middle. The CDR3 runs to 13 residues. DNA of the CDR3: TGTGCCAGCAGTTACGATGGGGGATACGAGCAGTACTTC. This gives the protein CASSYDGGYEQYF.

This chain joins TRBV30 and TRBJ2-1; D possibly corresponds to TRBD2 (6 bases). Trimming stripped 2 bases from V and 0 bases from J, with 17 bases between. This CDR3 spans 17 amino acids. Germline CDR1 and CDR2: GTSNPN and SVGIG (reference sequence). The CDR3 region has the DNA TGTGCCTGGAGTAGAGTAGGGGCCGGGAGCTCCTACAATGAGCAGTTCTTC. The encoded protein is CAWSRVGAGSSYNEQFF.

The CDR3 spells CASGQGGNYGYTF. The CDR3 DNA sequence: TGTGCCAGCGGACAGGGGGGGAACTATGGCTACACCTTC. The chain carries TRBV7-9 and TRBJ1-2; 10 positions match TRBD1. This CDR3 has 13 residues. The germline CDR1 and CDR2 sequences are SEHNR and FQNEAQ (reference sequence). V lost 8 bases, J lost 2 bases, and 2 bases stayed unmatched.

CDR3 protein: CATSEYGGNEQFF. The CDR3 DNA follows: TGTGCCACCAGCGAGTACGGGGGGAATGAGCAGTTCTTC. The chain links TRBV15 to TRBJ2-1; 7 bases are a match to TRBD2. Germline V lookup: CDR1 LNHNV, CDR2 YYDKDF (reference sequence). This CDR3 has 13 amino acids. V lost 5 bases and J lost 7; bases outside the gene matches: 5.

The CDR3 is CASSLSSHREQYF. CDR3 nucleotides: TGTGCCAGCAGCTTAAGTTCCCACAGGGAGCAGTACTTC. V usage is TRBV11-1 and J usage is TRBJ2-7, with TRBD1 as a possible D gene (5 bases). This CDR3 has 13 amino acids. Germline V gene sequence: CDR1 SGHAT, CDR2 FQDESV (reference sequence). V lost 2 bases, J lost 7 bases, and 12 bases lay in between.

The rearrangement links TRBV7-8 to TRBJ2-7; D remains ambiguous. The CDR3 runs to 13 residues. The V and J ends lost 0 bases and 2 bases respectively, with 5 bases between them. Germline V gene sequence: CDR1 SGHVS, CDR2 FQNEAQ. CDR3 sequence reads: CASSLARAYEQYF. CDR3 DNA sequence: TGTGCCAGCAGCTTAGCCCGGGCCTACGAGCAGTACTTC.

V gene TRBV7-2 combines with J gene TRBJ2-7, with unresolved D. The germline V and J ends were trimmed by 1 base and 6 bases, with 13 bases remaining between them. The CDR3 consists of 14 residues. Germline V gene data show CDR1 as SGHTA and CDR2 as FQGNSA. CDR3 sequence (DNA): TGTGCCAGCAGCTTAGAAGACCTTAGGCTCGAGCAGTACTTC. The encoded protein is CASSLEDLRLEQYF.

This sequence joins TRBV28 and TRBJ2-7; no firm D call. This CDR3 is built from 13 residues. V lost 3 bases and J 7 bases, leaving 13 bases between the germline ends. Germline V gene sequence: CDR1 MDHEN, CDR2 SYDVKM. The CDR3 DNA is TGTGCCAGCAGTTTTAGCCCTACCCAGGAGCAGTACTTC. Translating gives CASSFSPTQEQYF.

The chain combines TRBV28 with TRBJ2-7, with TRBD2 identical over 12 bases. The V gene's germline CDR1 is MDHEN and CDR2 SYDVKM. This CDR3 has 17 amino acids. The V and J ends lost 1 base and 1 base, in that order; junction bases with no gene match: 5. The CDR3, as DNA: TGTGCCAGCAGTTTATTGGGTCTAGCGGGAGGGTCCTACGAGCAGTACTTC. This codes for CASSLLGLAGGSYEQYF.